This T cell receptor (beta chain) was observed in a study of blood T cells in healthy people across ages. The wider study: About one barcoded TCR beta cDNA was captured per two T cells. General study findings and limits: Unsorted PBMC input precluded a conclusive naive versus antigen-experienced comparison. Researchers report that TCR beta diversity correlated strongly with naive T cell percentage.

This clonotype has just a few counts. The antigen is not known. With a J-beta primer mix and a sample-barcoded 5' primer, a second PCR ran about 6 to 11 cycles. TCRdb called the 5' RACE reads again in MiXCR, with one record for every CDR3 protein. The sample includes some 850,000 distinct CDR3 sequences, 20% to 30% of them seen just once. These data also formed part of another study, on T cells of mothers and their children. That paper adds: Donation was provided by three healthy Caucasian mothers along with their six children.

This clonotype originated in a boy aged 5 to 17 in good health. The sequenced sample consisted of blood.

The CDR3 DNA reads as TGCGCCAGCAGCCCGCGACAGGGCGCTAATCAGCCCCAGCATTTT. Protein product: CASSPRQGANQPQHF. J is TRBJ1-5 and V is TRBV4-1, with TRBD1 matching 7 bases. The V segment lost 4 bases and the J segment 4 bases; nucleotides outside the gene matches: 7. The CDR3 loop spans 15 amino acids. CDR1 is MGHRA, CDR2 YSYEKL, per germline.